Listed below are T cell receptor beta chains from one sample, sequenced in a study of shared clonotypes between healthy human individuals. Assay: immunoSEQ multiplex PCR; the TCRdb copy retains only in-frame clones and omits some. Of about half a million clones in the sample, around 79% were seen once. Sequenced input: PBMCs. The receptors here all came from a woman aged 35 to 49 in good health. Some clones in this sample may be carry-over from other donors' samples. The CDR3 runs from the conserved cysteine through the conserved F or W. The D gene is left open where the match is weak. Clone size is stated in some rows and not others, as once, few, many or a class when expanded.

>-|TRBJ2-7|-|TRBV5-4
CASSLTGASEQYF
TGTGCCAGCAGCTTGACGGGAGCTTCCGAGCAGTACTTC
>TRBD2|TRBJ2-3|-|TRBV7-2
CASSPQAGVSDTQYF
TGTGCCAGCAGCCCCCAGGCGGGAGTCTCAGATACGCAGTATTTT
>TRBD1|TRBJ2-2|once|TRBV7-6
CASSPGTGGIITGELFF
TGTGCCAGCAGCCCCGGTACAGGGGGGATTATCACCGGGGAGCTGTTTTTT
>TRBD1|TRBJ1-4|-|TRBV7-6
CASSLGAQGDSEKLFF
TGTGCCAGCAGCTTAGGGGCCCAGGGGGATTCTGAAAAACTGTTTTTT
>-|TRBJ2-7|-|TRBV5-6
CASSFEGPSSYEQYF
TGTGCCAGCAGCTTTGAGGGCCCCAGCTCCTACGAGCAGTACTTC
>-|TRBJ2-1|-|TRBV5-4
CASSLGTPSDEQFF
TGTGCCAGCAGCTTGGGGACTCCCAGCGATGAGCAGTTCTTC
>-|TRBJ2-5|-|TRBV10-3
CATRDLRETQYF
TGTGCCACTCGGGACCTGCGGGAGACCCAGTACTTC
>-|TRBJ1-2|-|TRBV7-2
CASSSPSAYGYTF
TGTGCCAGCAGCTCCCCTTCGGCGTACGGCTACACCTTC
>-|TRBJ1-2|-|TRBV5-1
CASSLRADYGYTF
TGCGCCAGCAGCTTAAGGGCAGACTATGGCTACACCTTC
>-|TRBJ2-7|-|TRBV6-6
CASTLSGTGAYEQYF
TGTGCCAGCACCCTCTCGGGGACCGGGGCCTACGAGCAGTACTTC
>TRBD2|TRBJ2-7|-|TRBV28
CASSLSGTYEQYF
TGTGCCAGCAGTTTAAGCGGGACCTACGAGCAGTACTTC
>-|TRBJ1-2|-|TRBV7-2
CASSLERPDGYTF
TGTGCCAGCAGCTTAGAGCGGCCTGATGGCTACACCTTC
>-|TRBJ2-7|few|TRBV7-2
CASSLGRDGSSYEQYF
TGTGCCAGCAGCTTAGGGCGGGACGGTAGCTCCTACGAGCAGTACTTC
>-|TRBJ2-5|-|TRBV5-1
CASRMGATTRQETQYF
TGCGCCAGCAGGATGGGGGCGACGACCCGCCAAGAGACCCAGTACTTC
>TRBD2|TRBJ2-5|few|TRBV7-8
CASSAATSGKETQYF
TGTGCCAGCAGCGCCGCGACTAGCGGGAAAGAGACCCAGTACTTC
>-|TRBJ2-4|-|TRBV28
CASSLQGRQYF
TGTGCCAGCAGTTTACAGGGTAGACAGTACTTC
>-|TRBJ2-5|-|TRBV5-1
CASSLFGQETQYF
TGCGCCAGCAGCTTGTTTGGCCAAGAGACCCAGTACTTC
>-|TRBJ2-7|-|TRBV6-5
CASSDRYEQYF
TGTGCCAGCTCCGACAGATACGAGCAGTACTTC
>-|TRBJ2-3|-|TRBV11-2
CASSFQRAPDTQYF
TGTGCCAGCAGCTTTCAACGGGCGCCAGATACGCAGTATTTT
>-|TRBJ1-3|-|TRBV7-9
CASSLGSGNTIYF
TGTGCCAGCAGCTTGGGCTCTGGAAACACCATATATTTT
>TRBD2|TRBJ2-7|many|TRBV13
CASSFGTSGRQDEQYF
TGTGCCAGCAGCTTCGGGACTAGCGGGAGGCAGGACGAGCAGTACTTC
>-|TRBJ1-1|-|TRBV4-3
CASSQGSGGYTEAFF
TGCGCCAGCAGCCAGGGCTCGGGTGGGTACACTGAAGCTTTCTTT
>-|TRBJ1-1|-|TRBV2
CASSGDTEAFF
TGTGCCAGCAGTGGGGACACTGAAGCTTTCTTT
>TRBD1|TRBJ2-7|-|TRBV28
CASRPNDRDAYEQYF
TGTGCCAGCAGACCGAACGACAGGGACGCCTACGAGCAGTACTTC
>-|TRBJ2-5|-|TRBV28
CASSFGGRTALETQYF
TGTGCCAGCAGTTTCGGGGGAAGGACAGCCTTAGAGACCCAGTACTTC
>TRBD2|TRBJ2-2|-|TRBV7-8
CASSRVAGANTGELFF
TGTGCCAGCAGCCGTGTGGCGGGGGCGAACACCGGGGAGCTGTTTTTT
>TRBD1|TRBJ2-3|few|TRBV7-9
CASSFLRDRGQADTQYF
TGTGCCAGCAGCTTCCTGAGGGACAGGGGGCAAGCAGATACGCAGTATTTT
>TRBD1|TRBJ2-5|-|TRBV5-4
CASSLVGQQETQYF
TGTGCCAGCAGCTTGGTGGGACAGCAAGAGACCCAGTACTTC
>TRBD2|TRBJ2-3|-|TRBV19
CASSRLAGFTDTQYF
TGTGCCAGTAGTCGACTAGCGGGATTCACAGATACGCAGTATTTT
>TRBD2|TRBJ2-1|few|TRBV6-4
CASSDGLAGGEQFF
TGTGCCAGCAGTGACGGACTAGCGGGAGGTGAGCAGTTCTTC
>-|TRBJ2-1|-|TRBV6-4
CASSDSGGEGYNEQFF
TGTGCCAGCAGTGACTCGGGTGGGGAAGGCTACAATGAGCAGTTCTTC
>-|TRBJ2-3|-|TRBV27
CASSLGGDTQYF
TGTGCCAGCAGTTTAGGGGGAGATACGCAGTATTTT
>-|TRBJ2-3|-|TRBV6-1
CASSEAPPWGRTDTQYF
TGTGCCAGCAGTGAAGCCCCCCCATGGGGGCGCACAGATACGCAGTATTTT
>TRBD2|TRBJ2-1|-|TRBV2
CASTKGTSGYNEQFF
TGTGCCAGCACCAAAGGGACTAGCGGCTACAATGAGCAGTTCTTC
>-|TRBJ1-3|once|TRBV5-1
CASSLEGTAGNTIYF
TGCGCCAGCAGCTTGGAGGGGACGGCTGGAAACACCATATATTTT
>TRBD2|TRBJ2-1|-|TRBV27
CASSWEGRYNEQFF
TGTGCCAGCAGTTGGGAGGGCCGGTACAATGAGCAGTTCTTC
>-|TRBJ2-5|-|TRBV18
CASSPHEQETQYF
TGTGCCAGCTCACCACACGAACAAGAGACCCAGTACTTC
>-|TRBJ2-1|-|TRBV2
CASLAFNEQFF
TGTGCCAGCCTAGCTTTCAATGAGCAGTTCTTC
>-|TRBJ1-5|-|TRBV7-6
CASSYSNQPQHF
TGTGCCAGCAGCTATAGCAATCAGCCCCAGCATTTT
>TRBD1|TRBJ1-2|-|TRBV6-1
CASSEGTGAGGYTF
TGTGCCAGCAGTGAGGGGACAGGGGCAGGTGGCTACACCTTC
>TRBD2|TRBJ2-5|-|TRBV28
CASSSPGTSLRGGETQYF
TGTGCCAGCAGTTCCCCCGGGACTAGCTTACGAGGTGGAGAGACCCAGTACTTC
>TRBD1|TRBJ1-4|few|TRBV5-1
CASSSDRDAGEKLFF
TGCGCCAGCAGTTCAGACAGGGACGCAGGAGAAAAACTGTTTTTT
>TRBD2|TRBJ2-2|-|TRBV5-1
CASSPSGTSVGGELFF
TGCGCCAGCAGCCCCAGCGGGACTAGCGTTGGCGGGGAGCTGTTTTTT
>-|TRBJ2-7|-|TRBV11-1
CASSFLGQPLYEQYF
TGTGCCAGCAGCTTCTTAGGACAGCCGTTATACGAGCAGTACTTC
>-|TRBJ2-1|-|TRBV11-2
CASSLGGREFF
TGTGCCAGCAGTTTAGGCGGAAGGGAGTTCTTC